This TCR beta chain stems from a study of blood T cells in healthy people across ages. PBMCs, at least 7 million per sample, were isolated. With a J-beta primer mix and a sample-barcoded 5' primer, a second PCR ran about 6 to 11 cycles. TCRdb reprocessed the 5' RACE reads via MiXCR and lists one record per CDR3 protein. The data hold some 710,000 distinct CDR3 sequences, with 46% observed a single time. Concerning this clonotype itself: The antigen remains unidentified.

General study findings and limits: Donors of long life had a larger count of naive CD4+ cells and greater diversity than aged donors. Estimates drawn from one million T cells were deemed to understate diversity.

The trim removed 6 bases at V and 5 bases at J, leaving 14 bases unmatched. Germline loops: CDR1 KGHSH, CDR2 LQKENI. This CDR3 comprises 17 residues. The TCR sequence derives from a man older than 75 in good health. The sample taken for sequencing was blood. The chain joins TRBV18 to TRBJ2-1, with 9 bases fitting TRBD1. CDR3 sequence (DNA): TGTGCCAGCTCCACCACAGCCGGGACAGGGCACGACAATGAGCAGTTCTTC. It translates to CASSTTAGTGHDNEQFF.